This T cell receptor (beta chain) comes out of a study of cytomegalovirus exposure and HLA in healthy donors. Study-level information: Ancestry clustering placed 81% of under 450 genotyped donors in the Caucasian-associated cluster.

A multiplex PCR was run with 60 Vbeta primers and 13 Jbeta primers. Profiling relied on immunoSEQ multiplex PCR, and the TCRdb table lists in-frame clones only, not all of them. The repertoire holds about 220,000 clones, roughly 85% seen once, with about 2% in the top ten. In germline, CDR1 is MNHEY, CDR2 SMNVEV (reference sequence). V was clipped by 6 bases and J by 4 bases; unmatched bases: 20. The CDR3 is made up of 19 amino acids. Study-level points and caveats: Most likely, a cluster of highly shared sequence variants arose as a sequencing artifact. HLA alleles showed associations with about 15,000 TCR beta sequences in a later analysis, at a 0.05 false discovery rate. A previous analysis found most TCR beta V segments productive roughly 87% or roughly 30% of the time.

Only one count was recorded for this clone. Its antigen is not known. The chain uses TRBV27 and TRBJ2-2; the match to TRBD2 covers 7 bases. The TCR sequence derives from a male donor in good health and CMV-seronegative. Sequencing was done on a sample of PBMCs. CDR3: CASSLNLGLGIAGTGELFF. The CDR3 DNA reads TGTGCCAGCAGCTTGAATTTGGGGCTGGGAATAGCGGGCACCGGGGAGCTGTTTTTT.